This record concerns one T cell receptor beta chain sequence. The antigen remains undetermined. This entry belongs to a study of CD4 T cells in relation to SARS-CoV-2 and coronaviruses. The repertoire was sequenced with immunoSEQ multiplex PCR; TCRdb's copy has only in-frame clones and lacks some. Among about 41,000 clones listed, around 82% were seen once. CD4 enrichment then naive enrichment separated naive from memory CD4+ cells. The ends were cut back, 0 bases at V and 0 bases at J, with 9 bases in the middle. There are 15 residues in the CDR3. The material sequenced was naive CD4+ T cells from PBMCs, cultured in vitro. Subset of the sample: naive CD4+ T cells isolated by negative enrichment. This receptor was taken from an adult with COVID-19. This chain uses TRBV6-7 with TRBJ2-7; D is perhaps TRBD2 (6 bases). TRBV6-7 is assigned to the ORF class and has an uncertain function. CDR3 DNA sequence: TGTGCCAGCAGTTACTCCCGGGAGAGCTCCTACGAGCAGTACTTC. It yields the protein CASSYSRESSYEQYF.